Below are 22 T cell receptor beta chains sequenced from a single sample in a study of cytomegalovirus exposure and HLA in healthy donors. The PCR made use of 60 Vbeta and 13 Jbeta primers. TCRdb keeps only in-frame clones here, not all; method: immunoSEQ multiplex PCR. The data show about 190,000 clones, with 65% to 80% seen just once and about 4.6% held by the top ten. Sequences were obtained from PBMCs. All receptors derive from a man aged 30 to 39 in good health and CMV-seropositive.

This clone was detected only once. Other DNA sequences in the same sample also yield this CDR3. For the CDR3, the DNA is TGTGCCAGCTCACCACTAGCGGGGGGAAACAATGAGCAGTTCTTC. Amino acid sequence: CASSPLAGGNNEQFF. The chain uses TRBV18 and TRBJ2-1, with 10 bases that match TRBD2. The trim removed 1 base at V and 5 bases at J, leaving 2 bases unmatched. The CDR3 has 15 amino acids. Looked up from germline, CDR1 is KGHSH and CDR2 is LQKENI.

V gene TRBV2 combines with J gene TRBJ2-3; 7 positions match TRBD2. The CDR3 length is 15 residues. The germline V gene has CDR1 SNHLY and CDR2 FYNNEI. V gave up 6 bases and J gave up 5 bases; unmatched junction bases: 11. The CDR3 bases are TGTGCCAGCAGCCCTTCGTGGCTAGCGGAAGATACGCAGTATTTT. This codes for CASSPSWLAEDTQYF.

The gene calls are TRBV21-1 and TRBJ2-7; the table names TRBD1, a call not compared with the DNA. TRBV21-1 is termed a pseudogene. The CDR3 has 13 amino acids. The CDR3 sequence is CASSKRTRDEQYF. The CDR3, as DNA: TGTGCCAGCAGCAAAAGGACACGGGACGAGCAGTACTTC.

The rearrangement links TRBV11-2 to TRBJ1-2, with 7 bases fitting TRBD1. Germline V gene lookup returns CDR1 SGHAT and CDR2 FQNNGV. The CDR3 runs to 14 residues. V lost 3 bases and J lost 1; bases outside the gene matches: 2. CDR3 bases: TGTGCCAGCAGCTTTGGACAGGTTAACTATGGCTACACCTTC. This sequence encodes CASSFGQVNYGYTF.

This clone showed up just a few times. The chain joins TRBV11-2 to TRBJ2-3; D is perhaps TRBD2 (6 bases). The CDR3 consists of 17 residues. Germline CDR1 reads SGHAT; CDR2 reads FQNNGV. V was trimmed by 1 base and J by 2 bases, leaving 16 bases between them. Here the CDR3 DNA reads TGTGCCAGCAGCTTAGGCCGGTTTGCGGGGATCACAGATACGCAGTATTTT. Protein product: CASSLGRFAGITDTQYF.

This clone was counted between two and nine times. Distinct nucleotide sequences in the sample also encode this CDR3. CDR3 sequence: CASSPAGTYEQYF. The CDR3 DNA sequence: TGTGCCAGCTCACCAGCGGGAACCTACGAGCAGTACTTC. The gene calls are TRBV18 and TRBJ2-7; D is perhaps TRBD2 (6 bases). Trimming shortened V by 2 bases and J by 2 bases, and 7 bases separated the two germline ends. CDR3 size: 13 residues. Germline-derived CDR1 and CDR2 are KGHSH and LQKENI.

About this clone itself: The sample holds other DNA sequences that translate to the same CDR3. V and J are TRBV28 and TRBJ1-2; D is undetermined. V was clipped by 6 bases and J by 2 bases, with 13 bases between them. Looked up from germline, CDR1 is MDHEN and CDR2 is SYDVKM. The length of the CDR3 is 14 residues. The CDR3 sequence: CASSLPVPNYGYTF. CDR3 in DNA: TGTGCCAGCAGCTTACCAGTCCCCAACTATGGCTACACCTTC.

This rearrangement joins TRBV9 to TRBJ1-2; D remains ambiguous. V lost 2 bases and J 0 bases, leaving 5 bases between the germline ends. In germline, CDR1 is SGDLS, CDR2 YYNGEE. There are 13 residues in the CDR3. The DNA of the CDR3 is TGTGCCAGCAGCGTCTTTGCTAACTATGGCTACACCTTC. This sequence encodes CASSVFANYGYTF.

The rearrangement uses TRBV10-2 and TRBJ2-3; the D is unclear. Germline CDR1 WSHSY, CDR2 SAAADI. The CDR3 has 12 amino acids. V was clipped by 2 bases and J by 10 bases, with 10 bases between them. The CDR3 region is CASSEPRSSQYF. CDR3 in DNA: TGCGCCAGCAGTGAGCCTCGGAGTTCGCAGTATTTT.

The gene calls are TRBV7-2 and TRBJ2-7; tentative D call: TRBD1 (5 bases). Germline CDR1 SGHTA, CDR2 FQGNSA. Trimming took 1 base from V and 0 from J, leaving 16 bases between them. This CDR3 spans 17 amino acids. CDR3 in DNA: TGTGCCAGCAGCTTAGGGGCAGGGCACGCGAGCTCCTACGAGCAGTACTTC. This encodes CASSLGAGHASSYEQYF.

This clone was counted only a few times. The CDR3: CASSFLVSPTELTQYF. The CDR3 DNA is TGTGCCAGCAGCTTCCTCGTGTCACCGACTGAGTTGACGCAGTATTTT. V gene TRBV7-9 combines with J gene TRBJ2-3; unclear D gene. The CDR3 consists of 16 residues. CDR1 SEHNR and CDR2 FQNEAQ come from the germline V gene (reference sequence). V lost 3 bases, J lost 9 bases, and 22 bases lay in between.

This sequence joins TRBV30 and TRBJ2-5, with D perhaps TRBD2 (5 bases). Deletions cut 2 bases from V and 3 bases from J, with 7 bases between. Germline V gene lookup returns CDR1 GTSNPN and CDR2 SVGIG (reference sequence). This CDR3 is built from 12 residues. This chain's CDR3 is CAWSSGKETQYF. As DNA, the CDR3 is TGTGCCTGGAGTAGCGGAAAAGAGACCCAGTACTTC.

CDR3 nucleotides: TGCGCCAGCGCCGGAGAAGATAGCGAGCAGTACTTC. Residues: CASAGEDSEQYF. This rearrangement joins TRBV5-1 to TRBJ2-7; D ambiguous. The germline V and J ends were trimmed by 7 bases and 6 bases, with 14 bases remaining between them. Germline V lookup: CDR1 SGHRS, CDR2 YFSETQ. The CDR3 is made up of 12 amino acids. Drawing the rest from reference TRBV5-1 and TRBJ2-7, the complete variable domain is KAGVTQTPRYLIKTRGQQVTLSCSPISGHRSVSWYQQTPGQGLQFLFEYFSETQRNKGNFPGRFSGRQFSNSRSEMNVSTLELGDSALYLCASAGEDSEQYFGPGTRLTVT.

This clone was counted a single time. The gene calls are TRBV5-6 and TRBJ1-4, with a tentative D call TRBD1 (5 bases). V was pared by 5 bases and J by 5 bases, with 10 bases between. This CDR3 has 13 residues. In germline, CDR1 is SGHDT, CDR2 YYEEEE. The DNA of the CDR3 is TGTGCCAGCAGAGACAGCCCGAATGAAAAACTGTTTTTT. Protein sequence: CASRDSPNEKLFF.

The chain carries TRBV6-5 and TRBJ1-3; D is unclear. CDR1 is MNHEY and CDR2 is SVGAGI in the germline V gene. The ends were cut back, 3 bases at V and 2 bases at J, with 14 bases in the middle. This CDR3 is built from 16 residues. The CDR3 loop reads CASSYGPGLTGNTIYF. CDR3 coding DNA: TGTGCCAGCAGTTATGGTCCGGGTTTGACTGGAAACACCATATATTTT.

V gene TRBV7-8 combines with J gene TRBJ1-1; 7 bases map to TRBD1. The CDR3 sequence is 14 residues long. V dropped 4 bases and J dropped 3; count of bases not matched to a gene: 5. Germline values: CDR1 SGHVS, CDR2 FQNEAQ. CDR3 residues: CASSSRQGYTEAFF. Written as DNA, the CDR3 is TGTGCCAGCAGCTCCCGACAGGGTTACACTGAAGCTTTCTTT. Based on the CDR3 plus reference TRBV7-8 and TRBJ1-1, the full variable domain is GAGVSQSPRYKVAKRGQDVALRCDPISGHVSLFWYQQALGQGPEFLTYFQNEAQLDKSGLPSDRFFAERPEGSVSTLKIQRTQQEDSAVYLCASSSRQGYTEAFFGQGTRLTVV.

CDR3 protein: CASSWGGGGSSYEQYF. As DNA, the CDR3 is TGTGCCAGCAGCTGGGGGGGCGGGGGGAGCTCCTACGAGCAGTACTTC. This chain joins TRBV7-2 and TRBJ2-7, with TRBD2 matching over 8 bases. Germline V gene data show CDR1 as SGHTA and CDR2 as FQGNSA. This CDR3 comprises 16 residues. V gave up 4 bases and J gave up 0 bases; unmatched junction bases: 8.

CDR3 bases: TGTGCCAGCAGCTTTAACAAAGGCACAGATACGCAGTATTTT. Encoded protein: CASSFNKGTDTQYF. The chain joins TRBV7-2 to TRBJ2-3, with unresolved D. Trimming left V 3 bases short and J 1 base short, with 8 bases between. The CDR3 has 14 residues. CDR1 and CDR2 from the germline V gene are SGHTA and FQGNSA.

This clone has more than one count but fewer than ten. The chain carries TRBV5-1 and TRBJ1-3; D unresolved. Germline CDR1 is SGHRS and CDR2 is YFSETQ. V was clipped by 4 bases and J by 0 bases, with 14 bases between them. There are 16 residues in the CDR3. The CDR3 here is CASSEITTGSGNTIYF. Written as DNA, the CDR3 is TGCGCCAGCAGCGAGATAACGACGGGCTCTGGAAACACCATATATTTT.

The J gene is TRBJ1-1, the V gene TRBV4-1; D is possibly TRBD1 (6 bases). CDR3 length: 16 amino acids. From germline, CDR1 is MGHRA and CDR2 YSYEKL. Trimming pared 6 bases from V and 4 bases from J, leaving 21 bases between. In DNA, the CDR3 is TGCGCCAGCAGTACCACCCTACAGGGAAGGGGCACTGAAGCTTTCTTT. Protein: CASSTTLQGRGTEAFF.

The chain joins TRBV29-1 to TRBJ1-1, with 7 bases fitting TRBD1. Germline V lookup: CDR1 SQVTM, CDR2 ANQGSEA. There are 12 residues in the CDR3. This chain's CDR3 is CSYDLGGGEAFF. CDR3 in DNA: TGCAGTTACGACCTAGGGGGCGGAGAAGCTTTCTTT.

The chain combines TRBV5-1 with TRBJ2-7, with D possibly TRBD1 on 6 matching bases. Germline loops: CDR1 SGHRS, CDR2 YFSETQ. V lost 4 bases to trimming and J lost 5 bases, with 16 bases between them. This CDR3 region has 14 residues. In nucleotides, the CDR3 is TGCGCCAGCAGCACCGGACAGCAACCTGACGAGCAGTACTTC. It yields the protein CASSTGQQPDEQYF.